The 25 T cell receptor beta chains presented below share a single source sample, sequenced in a study of vaccination effects on CD4 cells after COVID-19. Produced via immunoSEQ multiplex PCR; TCRdb's table is partial and in-frame only. Of fewer than 85,000 clones listed, over 70% are singletons. No antigen has been identified for these receptors. Following an approximately eleven-day culture, CD4+ T cells were purified. Participants were given two doses of BNT162b2 or mRNA-1273 vaccine. Here the sequenced sample was CD4+ T cells from PBMCs cultured without peptide, taken after COVID-19 vaccination. These receptors all stem from a human donor who received a COVID-19 vaccine.

The J gene is TRBJ2-3, the V gene TRBV9; 12 nucleotides align to TRBD1. Germline V gene data show CDR1 as SGDLS and CDR2 as YYNGEE. J gave up 6 bases and V 4 bases, and 15 bases lay outside the gene matches. The CDR3 is made up of 18 amino acids. The CDR3 DNA reads as TGTGCCAGCAGCTCCCAAAAAGGGGGGACAGGGGGCTCGGATACGCAGTATTTT. Its translation: CASSSQKGGTGGSDTQYF.

This clone was observed once. The rearrangement links TRBV4-1 to TRBJ2-5; 9 bases map to TRBD2. CDR1 MGHRA and CDR2 YSYEKL come from the germline V gene. The CDR3 runs 18 residues. V gave up 1 base and J gave up 5 bases; unmatched junction bases: 14. In nucleotides, the CDR3 is TGCGCCAGCAGCCAAGGGCCCCTTAGGGCGGGGGGGCTGGAGACCCAGTACTTC. This codes for CASSQGPLRAGGLETQYF.

The chain combines TRBV18 with TRBJ2-3; D ambiguous. V lost 5 bases, J lost 4 bases, and 13 bases lay in between. This CDR3 region has 14 residues. Germline lookup yields CDR1 KGHSH and CDR2 LQKENI. The CDR3 reads CASSALVSSDTQYF. CDR3 in DNA: TGTGCCAGCTCAGCCTTAGTTTCGTCAGATACGCAGTATTTT.

The genes are TRBV7-9 and TRBJ1-1, with 10 bases lining up with TRBD1. Germline V CDR1 and CDR2: SEHNR, FQNEAQ (reference sequence). Losses at the gene ends were 5 bases for V and 6 bases for J; bases not matched to a gene: 9. The CDR3 has 15 residues. The DNA of the CDR3 is TGTGCCAGCAGCATTCGACAGGGGGCTGTCGCTGAAGCTTTCTTT. It translates to CASSIRQGAVAEAFF.

This clone was counted between two and nine times. The gene calls are TRBV23-1 and TRBJ2-7; 7 bases match TRBD1. TRBV23-1 is designated an ORF whose function remains uncertain. This CDR3 is built from 18 residues. V dropped 3 bases and J dropped 1; count of bases not matched to a gene: 15. The CDR3 DNA is TGCGCCAGCAGTCACCCCGCGGACAGGCACCTACCTTCCTACGAGCAGTACGTC. It yields the protein CASSHPADRHLPSYEQYV.

This chain uses TRBV3-1 (or the pseudogene TRBV3-2) with TRBJ1-1; the D is unclear. The CDR3 is 13 residues long. The germline V gene has CDR1 LGHDT and CDR2 YNNKEL (reference sequence). V was clipped by 1 base and J by 1 base, with 4 bases between them. The CDR3 coding sequence is TGTGCCAGCAGCCAAGGCAGGAACACTGAAGCTTTCTTT. Translated, it gives CASSQGRNTEAFF.

The chain carries TRBV6-2 or TRBV6-3 and TRBJ2-6, with 12 bases that match TRBD1. CDR1 and CDR2 from the germline V gene are MNHEY and SVGEGT. This CDR3 has 21 residues. V shed 2 bases and J 2 bases; nucleotides not matched to a gene: 13. The CDR3 coding sequence is TGTGCCAGCAGTTACCTACCGATTCCGGGACAGGGGGCAGCTGGGGCCAACGTCCTGACTTTC. Residues: CASSYLPIPGQGAAGANVLTF.

To note about this clone: Other DNA variants within this sample encode the same CDR3. This rearrangement joins TRBV29-1 to TRBJ1-1; no firm D call. CDR3 size: 12 residues. Germline V gene sequence: CDR1 SQVTM, CDR2 ANQGSEA. V lost 3 bases and J lost 1, with 6 bases in between. For the CDR3, the DNA is TGCAGCGTTGATTGGGGGAACACTGAAGCTTTCTTT. Its translation: CSVDWGNTEAFF.

The J gene is TRBJ2-3, the V gene TRBV5-1; tentatively, D is TRBD2 (6 bases). V was pared by 1 base and J by 4 bases, with 16 bases between. CDR3 size: 16 residues. Germline assignment: CDR1 SGHRS and CDR2 YFSETQ. The DNA for the CDR3 is TGCGCCAGCAGCTTGTGGAGTGTAGCGGTATCAGATACGCAGTATTTT. Protein product: CASSLWSVAVSDTQYF.

Details on this clone: In the same sample, other DNA sequences code for this CDR3. The chain has TRBV5-1 and TRBJ2-3, with D hard to call. Germline loops: CDR1 SGHRS, CDR2 YFSETQ. CDR3 length: 12 amino acids. V was cut by 2 bases and J by 2 bases, with 3 bases left in between. The CDR3 sequence is CASSLTTDTQYF. The CDR3 DNA follows: TGCGCCAGCAGCTTAACCACAGATACGCAGTATTTT.

The chain couples TRBV5-7 to TRBJ2-7; 12 bases fit TRBD2. TRBV5-7 is annotated as an ORF whose role is uncertain. V was clipped by 1 base and J by 5 bases; unmatched bases: 7. This CDR3 region has 16 residues. CDR3 loop: CASSLLAGGPNHEQYV. The CDR3 region has the DNA TGTGCCAGCAGCTTGCTAGCGGGGGGGCCGAATCACGAGCAGTACGTC.

The chain couples TRBV4-1 to TRBJ2-3; weak D call: TRBD2 (7 bases). V gave up 0 bases and J gave up 5 bases, with 15 bases separating them. The CDR3 sequence is 16 residues long. CDR1 and CDR2 (germline): MGHRA, YSYEKL. The CDR3 loop reads CASSQETRGGRDTQYF. In nucleotides, the CDR3 is TGCGCCAGCAGCCAAGAAACGAGGGGGGGAAGAGATACGCAGTATTTT.

This clone was seen once. This sequence joins TRBV12-5 and TRBJ2-3, with TRBD1 as a possible D gene (5 bases). The V end was cut by 0 bases, the J end by 0 bases, with 10 bases between. CDR3 length equals 16 residues. Germline V gene lookup returns CDR1 LGHNT and CDR2 FRNRAP. CDR3 loop: CASGLVLTGSTDTQYF. For the CDR3, the DNA is TGTGCTAGTGGTTTGGTACTAACAGGCAGCACAGATACGCAGTATTTT.

The chain uses TRBV24-1 and TRBJ2-1; TRBD2 might be the D (5 bases). Trimming pared 7 bases from V and 9 bases from J, leaving 21 bases between. Germline loops: CDR1 KGHDR, CDR2 SFDVKD. The CDR3 runs to 15 residues. CDR3 coding DNA: TGTGCCACCAGCACCGTGAGGGTTCCGCAGCCTGAGCAGTTCTTC. Protein product: CATSTVRVPQPEQFF.

This chain links TRBV28 with TRBJ2-7; D is perhaps TRBD2 (6 bases). Trimming removed 4 bases from V and 2 bases from J, with 9 bases in between. The CDR3 has 13 residues. CDR1 is MDHEN and CDR2 is SYDVKM in the germline V gene. The CDR3 nucleotides read TGTGCCAGCAGTTCGGGGGATACCTACGAGCAGTACGTC. The encoded protein is CASSSGDTYEQYV.

The chain recombines TRBV10-3 with TRBJ2-2, with D perhaps assigned TRBD1 or TRBD2 (5 bases each). Germline loops: CDR1 ENHRY, CDR2 SYGVKD. The CDR3 spans 14 residues. V was pared by 11 bases and J by 1 base, with 14 bases between. The CDR3 is CAVAGTVNTGELFF. The CDR3 nucleotides read TGTGCCGTCGCCGGGACGGTGAACACCGGGGAGCTGTTTTTT.

This clone was detected only a few times. V usage is TRBV5-1 and J usage is TRBJ1-5, with 7 positions matching TRBD1. Germline loops: CDR1 SGHRS, CDR2 YFSETQ. The CDR3 totals 14 residues. V shed 0 bases, J shed 7 bases, and the junction held 4 bases outside the gene matches. The CDR3 region is CASSLGTGEQPQHF. The CDR3 DNA reads TGCGCCAGCAGCTTGGGTACAGGGGAGCAGCCCCAGCATTTT.

This clone came up a few times. V usage is TRBV6-6 and J usage is TRBJ1-5, with D hard to call. The CDR3 has 15 amino acids. The germline CDR1 and CDR2 sequences are MNHNY and SVGAGI (reference sequence). Trimming pared 0 bases from V and 0 bases from J, leaving 6 bases between. The chain's CDR3 is CASSYSRHSNQPQHF. The CDR3 DNA is TGTGCCAGCAGTTACTCCAGGCATAGCAATCAGCCCCAGCATTTT.

The V gene is TRBV5-1, the J gene TRBJ1-2, with a weak D call TRBD1 (6 bases). From germline, CDR1 is SGHRS and CDR2 YFSETQ. Deletions cut 2 bases from V and 3 bases from J, with 14 bases between. This CDR3 spans 15 amino acids. The DNA for the CDR3 is TGCGCCAGCAGCTTACCCACAGGGACTGACTATGGCTACACCTTC. The encoded protein is CASSLPTGTDYGYTF.

The chain employs TRBV2 and TRBJ2-5, with unresolved D. Looked up from germline, CDR1 is SNHLY and CDR2 is FYNNEI. Trimming took off 6 bases at V and 4 bases at J, with 18 bases between the two ends. There are 15 residues in the CDR3. CDR3 coding DNA: TGTGCCAGCAGCGTGGGTCGTTTTGGGGTAGAGACCCAGTACTTC. Its translation: CASSVGRFGVETQYF.

V usage is TRBV5-1 and J usage is TRBJ1-1; D is uncertain. The CDR3 has 14 amino acids. Per germline, CDR1 SGHRS and CDR2 YFSETQ. The germline V and J ends were trimmed by 4 bases and 1 base, with 11 bases remaining between them. In DNA, the CDR3 is TGCGCCAGCAGCATGGCGGGGAAGAACACTGAAGCTTTCTTT. Its protein is CASSMAGKNTEAFF.

The chain uses TRBV24-1 and TRBJ2-1; D could derive from TRBD1 or TRBD2 (6 bases each). V was pared by 1 base and J by 10 bases, with 13 bases between. Per the germline V gene, CDR1 is KGHDR and CDR2 is SFDVKD. The CDR3 sequence is 14 residues long. The CDR3 sequence is CATSDFSRGGEQFF. CDR3 DNA sequence: TGTGCCACCAGTGATTTTTCCAGGGGAGGCGAGCAGTTCTTC.

This clone came up a few times. The rearrangement uses TRBV2 and TRBJ2-7, with 10 bases fitting TRBD1. Germline values: CDR1 SNHLY, CDR2 FYNNEI. Trimming took 8 bases from V and 6 from J; bases not matched to a gene: 4. The CDR3 consists of 12 residues. The CDR3 reads CASGRTGGEQYV. Here the CDR3 DNA reads TGTGCCAGCGGGAGGACAGGGGGCGAGCAGTACGTC.

This clone was seen more than once but under ten times. V and J are TRBV7-6 and TRBJ2-1; the D call may be TRBD1 or TRBD2 (5 bases each). V was clipped by 2 bases and J by 5 bases, with 13 bases between them. The CDR3 is 15 residues long. The germline V gene encodes CDR1 SGHVS and CDR2 FNYEAQ. This chain's CDR3 is CASSLQPVGDNEQFF. The CDR3 DNA is TGTGCCAGCAGCTTACAACCCGTGGGGGACAATGAGCAGTTCTTC.

The chain uses TRBV10-3 and TRBJ2-1, with 12 bases that match TRBD2. Trimming cost V 6 bases and J 4 bases; bases outside gene matches: 4. CDR1 is ENHRY, CDR2 SYGVKD, per germline. The CDR3 consists of 15 residues. CDR3 in DNA: TGTGCCATCAGGGGGACTAGCGGGCCTTACAATGAGCAGTTCTTC. Translated, it gives CAIRGTSGPYNEQFF.